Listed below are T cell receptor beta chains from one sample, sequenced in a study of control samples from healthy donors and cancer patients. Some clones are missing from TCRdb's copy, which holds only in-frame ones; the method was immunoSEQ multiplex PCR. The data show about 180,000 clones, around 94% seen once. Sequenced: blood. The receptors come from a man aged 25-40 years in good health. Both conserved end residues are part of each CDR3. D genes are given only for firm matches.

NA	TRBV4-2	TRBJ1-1	TGTGCCAGCAGACCATTACCGAGGGAGAACACTGAAGCTTTCTTT	CASRPLPRENTEAFF
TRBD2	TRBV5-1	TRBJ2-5	TGCGCCAGCAGCAAGAGGACTAGCGGGAGAGAGACCCAGTACTTC	CASSKRTSGRETQYF
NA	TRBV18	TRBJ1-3	TGTGCCAGCTCACCGGAGAGTCTGAGCTCTGGAAACACCATATATTTT	CASSPESLSSGNTIYF
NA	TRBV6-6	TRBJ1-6	TGTGCCAGCAGTCTACTAGCAGACTCCTATAATTCACCCCTCCACTTT	CASSLLADSYNSPLHF
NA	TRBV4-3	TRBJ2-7	TGCGCCAGCAGCCAAGTGGGAACCGGGGATTACGAGCAGTACTTC	CASSQVGTGDYEQYF
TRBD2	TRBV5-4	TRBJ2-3	TGTGCCAGCAGCGCGGGGACTAGCTTGAGGAGGGTAGATACGCAGTATTTT	CASSAGTSLRRVDTQYF
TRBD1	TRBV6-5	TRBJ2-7	TGTGCCAGCAGTCCGAGGAGACAGGGGTTCTACGAGCAGTACTTC	CASSPRRQGFYEQYF
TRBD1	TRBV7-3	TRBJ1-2	TGTGCCAGCAGCTTATTCATTGGGACAGGCTGGGACTATGGCTACACCTTC	CASSLFIGTGWDYGYTF
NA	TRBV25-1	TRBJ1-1	TGTGCCAGCAGTGAATTTTCGGGACGCGAAAACACTGAAGCTTTCTTT	CASSEFSGRENTEAFF
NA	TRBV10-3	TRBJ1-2	TGTGCCATCAGTGTCGACAGTAACTATGGCTACACCTTC	CAISVDSNYGYTF
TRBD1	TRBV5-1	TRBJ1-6	TGCGCCAGCAGCCTCGAGGGGGCAGGATCACCCCTCCACTTT	CASSLEGAGSPLHF
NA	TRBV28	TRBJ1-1	TGTGCCAGCATTTCCAATGTGGGGGGAACTGAAGCTTTCTTT	CASISNVGGTEAFF
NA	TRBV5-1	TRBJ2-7	TGCGCCAGCAGGGCTGTGGGAGGTATCTACGAGCAGTACTTC	CASRAVGGIYEQYF
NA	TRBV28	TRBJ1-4	TGTGCCAGCAGCCAAGGTGGAACGGGTGGGTCTAATGAAAAACTGTTTTTT	CASSQGGTGGSNEKLFF
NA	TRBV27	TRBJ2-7	TGTGCCAGCAGTTCACTGGGGGACGTATTCTCCGAGCAGTACTTC	CASSSLGDVFSEQYF
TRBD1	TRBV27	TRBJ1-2	TGTGCCAGCGGGGACAGGGGCGCTCGGGGCTACACCTTC	CASGDRGARGYTF
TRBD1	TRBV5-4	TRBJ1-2	TGTGCCAGCAGCCCCCCAGGGACAGGGGTTGGCTACACCTTC	CASSPPGTGVGYTF
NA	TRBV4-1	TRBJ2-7	TGCGCCAGCAGCCAAGATCTCGCGACTGGCTACGAGCAGTACTTC	CASSQDLATGYEQYF
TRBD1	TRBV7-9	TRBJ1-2	TGTGCCAGCACTACAGGGGGAAGGGGCTACACCTTC	CASTTGGRGYTF
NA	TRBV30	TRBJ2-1	TGTGCCTGGGCAGACAATGGCGGTGAGCAGTTCTTC	CAWADNGGEQFF
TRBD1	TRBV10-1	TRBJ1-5	TGCGCCAGCAGTGAGCACAGGGGGAGCAGCAATCAGCCCCAGCATTTT	CASSEHRGSSNQPQHF
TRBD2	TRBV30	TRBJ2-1	TGTGCCTGGATCCACTGGGGGGGTGAGCAGTTCTTC	CAWIHWGGEQFF
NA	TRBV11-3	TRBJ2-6	TGTGCCAGCAGCTTAGCAGCAGGGGCCAACGTCCTGACTTTC	CASSLAAGANVLTF
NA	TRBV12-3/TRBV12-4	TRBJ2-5	TGTGCCAGCAGTTTCTCGGGAGAGACCCAGTACTTC	CASSFSGETQYF
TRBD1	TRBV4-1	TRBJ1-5	TGCGCCAGCAGCCAAGACAGGGGGACTGGGGGCAATCAGCCCCAGCATTTT	CASSQDRGTGGNQPQHF
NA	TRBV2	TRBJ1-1	TGTGCCAGCACTTTAGGGGAAGGCACTGAAGCTTTCTTT	CASTLGEGTEAFF
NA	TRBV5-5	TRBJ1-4	TGTGCCAGCAGCCACGGGGGGCGGACGGGTGAAAAACTGTTTTTT	CASSHGGRTGEKLFF
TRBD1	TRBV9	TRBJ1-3	TGTGCCAGCAGCGCCGGGACAGGGGCTGGAAACACCATATATTTT	CASSAGTGAGNTIYF
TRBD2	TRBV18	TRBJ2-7	TGTGCCAGCTCACCCTTAGGACTAGGGGCAGCAACGAGCTCCTACGAGCAGTACTTC	CASSPLGLGAATSSYEQYF